This TCR beta chain was recorded in a study of shared clonotypes between healthy human individuals. Study context: There were three CD4 naive, three CD4 memory, two CD8 naive and one CD8 memory plates per donor.

A split of CD4+ cells into CD45RA+ naive and CD45RA-negative memory subsets was performed. It was about 210 ng DNA, 31,000 or so T cell genomes, that sorted-subset replicate PCRs used. Using immunoSEQ multiplex PCR, the repertoire was profiled, and TCRdb retains in-frame clones only, with some absent. The data hold hundreds of thousands of clones, with 73% observed a single time. From germline, CDR1 is SGHTA and CDR2 FQGNSA. Between the trimmed V and J ends, which lost 1 base and 0 bases, there was a span of 9 bases. The CDR3 is 15 amino acids. The rearrangement uses TRBV7-2 and TRBJ1-1; D is unclear. Sequencing was performed on memory CD4+ T cells sorted from blood. Subset noted: CD45RA-negative fraction. The TCR sequence derives from a woman between 25 and 40 years old in good health. The CDR3 DNA sequence: TGTGCCAGCAGCTTAGGCAATTGGGTGAACACTGAAGCTTTCTTT. It encodes CASSLGNWVNTEAFF.